This entry describes one T cell receptor beta chain. Germline assignment: CDR1 SGHAT and CDR2 FQNNGV. The CDR3 totals 15 residues. V was shortened by 5 bases and J by 0 bases, with 10 bases between the two germline ends. The data originate from a study of blood T cell repertoires in COVID-19. Method: immunoSEQ multiplex PCR; TCRdb's copy keeps in-frame clones and lacks some. The sample carries approximately 220,000 clones, around 86% recorded once. The sequence came from a man aged 55 to 70 with acute or convalescent COVID-19. Input material: peripheral blood. This chain joins TRBV11-2 and TRBJ2-2, with D perhaps matching TRBD1 (5 bases). CDR3 protein: CASSPTRANTGELFF. CDR3 coding DNA: TGTGCCAGCAGCCCGACCAGGGCGAACACCGGGGAGCTGTTTTTT.